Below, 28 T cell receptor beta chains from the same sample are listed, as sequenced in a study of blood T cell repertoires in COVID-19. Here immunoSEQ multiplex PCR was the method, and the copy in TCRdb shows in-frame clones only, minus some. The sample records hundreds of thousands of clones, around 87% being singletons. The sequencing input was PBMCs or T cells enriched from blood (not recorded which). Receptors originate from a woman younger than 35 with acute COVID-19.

This CDR3 reads CAWSVGHLQGAVDTEAFF. The CDR3 DNA sequence: TGTGCCTGGAGTGTAGGCCACCTACAGGGGGCGGTAGATACAGAAGCTTTCTTT. V usage is TRBV30 and J usage is TRBJ1-1, with TRBD1 identical over 9 bases. V trimming: 0 bases; J trimming: 8 bases; junction bases outside the gene matches: 19. Germline V gene data show CDR1 as GTSNPN and CDR2 as SVGIG (reference sequence). This CDR3 has 18 residues.

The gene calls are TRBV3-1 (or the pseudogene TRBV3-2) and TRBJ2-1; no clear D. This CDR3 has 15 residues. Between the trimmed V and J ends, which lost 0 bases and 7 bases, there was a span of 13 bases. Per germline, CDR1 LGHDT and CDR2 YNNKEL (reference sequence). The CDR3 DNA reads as TGTGCCAGCAGCCAAGATTTGGGCAGTCTGAATGAGCAGTTCTTC. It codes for CASSQDLGSLNEQFF.

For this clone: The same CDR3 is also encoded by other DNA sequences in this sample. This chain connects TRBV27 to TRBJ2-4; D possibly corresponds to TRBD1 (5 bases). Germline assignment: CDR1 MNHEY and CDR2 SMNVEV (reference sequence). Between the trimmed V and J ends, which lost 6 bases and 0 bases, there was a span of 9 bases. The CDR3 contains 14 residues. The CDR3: CASSPGQAKNIQYF. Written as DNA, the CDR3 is TGTGCCAGCAGCCCAGGACAAGCCAAAAACATTCAGTACTTC.

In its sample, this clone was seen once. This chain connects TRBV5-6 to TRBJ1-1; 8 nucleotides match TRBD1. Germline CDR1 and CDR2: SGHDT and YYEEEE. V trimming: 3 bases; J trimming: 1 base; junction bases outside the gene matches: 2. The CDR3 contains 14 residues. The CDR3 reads CASSSTGGNTEAFF. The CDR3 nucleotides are TGTGCCAGCAGCTCTACAGGGGGGAACACTGAAGCTTTCTTT.

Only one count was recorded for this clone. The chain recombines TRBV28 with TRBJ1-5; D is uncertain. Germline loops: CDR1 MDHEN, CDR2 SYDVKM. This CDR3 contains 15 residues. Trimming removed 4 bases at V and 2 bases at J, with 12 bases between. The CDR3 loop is CASSSSGAGNQPQHF. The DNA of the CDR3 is TGTGCCAGCAGTTCCTCTGGAGCGGGCAATCAGCCCCAGCATTTT. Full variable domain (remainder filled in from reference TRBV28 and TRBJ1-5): DVKVTQSSRYLVKRTGEKVFLECVQDMDHENMFWYRQDPGLGLRLIYFSYDVKMKEKGDIPEGYSVSREKKERFSLILESASTNQTSMYLCASSSSGAGNQPQHFGDGTRLSIL.

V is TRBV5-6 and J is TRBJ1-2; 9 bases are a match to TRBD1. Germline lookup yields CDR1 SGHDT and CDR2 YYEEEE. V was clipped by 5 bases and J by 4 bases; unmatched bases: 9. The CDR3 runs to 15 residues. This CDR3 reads CASSPGQGTGYGYTF. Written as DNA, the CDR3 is TGTGCCAGCAGTCCGGGACAGGGTACCGGCTATGGCTACACCTTC.

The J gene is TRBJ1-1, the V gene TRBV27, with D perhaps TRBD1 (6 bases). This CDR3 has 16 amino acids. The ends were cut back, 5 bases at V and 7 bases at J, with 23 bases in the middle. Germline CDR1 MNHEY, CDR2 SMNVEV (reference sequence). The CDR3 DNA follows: TGTGCCAGCAGTCGTTACAGGGTGGGTACCAAAGGTGAAGCTTTCTTT. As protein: CASSRYRVGTKGEAFF.

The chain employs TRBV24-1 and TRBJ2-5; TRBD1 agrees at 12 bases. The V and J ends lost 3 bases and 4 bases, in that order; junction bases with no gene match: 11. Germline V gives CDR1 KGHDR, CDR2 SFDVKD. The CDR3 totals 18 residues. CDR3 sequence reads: CATSDPLEGQGARETQYF. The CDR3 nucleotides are TGTGCCACCAGTGATCCACTAGAGGGACAGGGGGCAAGAGAGACCCAGTACTTC.

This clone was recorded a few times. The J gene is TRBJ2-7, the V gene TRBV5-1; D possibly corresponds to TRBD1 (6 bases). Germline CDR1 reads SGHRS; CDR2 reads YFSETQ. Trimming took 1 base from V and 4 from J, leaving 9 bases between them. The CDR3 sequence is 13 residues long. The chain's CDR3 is CASSLRQGYEQYF. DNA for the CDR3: TGCGCCAGCAGCTTGAGGCAGGGGTACGAGCAGTACTTC.

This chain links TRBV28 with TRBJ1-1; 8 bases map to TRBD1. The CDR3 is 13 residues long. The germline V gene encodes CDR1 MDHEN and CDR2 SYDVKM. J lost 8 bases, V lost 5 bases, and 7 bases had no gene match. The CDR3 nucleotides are TGTGCCAGCAGTCCTCCGACAGGGGAGGAAGCTTTCTTT. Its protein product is CASSPPTGEEAFF.

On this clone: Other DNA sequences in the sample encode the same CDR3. This CDR3 reads CASSLGGTGGNTEAFF. The CDR3 coding sequence is TGTGCCAGCAGCTTAGGGGGCACAGGGGGGAACACTGAAGCTTTCTTT. The chain joins TRBV11-3 to TRBJ1-1; the match to TRBD1 covers 8 bases. The germline V gene has CDR1 SGHNT and CDR2 YENEEA. The CDR3 sequence is 16 residues long. V shed 1 base, J shed 1 base, and the junction held 5 bases outside the gene matches.

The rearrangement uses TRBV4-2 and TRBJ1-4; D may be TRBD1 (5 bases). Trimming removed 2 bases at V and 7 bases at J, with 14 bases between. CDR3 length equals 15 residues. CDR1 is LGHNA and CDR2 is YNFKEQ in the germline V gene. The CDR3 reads CASSQRGLEFEKLFF. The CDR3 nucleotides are TGTGCCAGCAGCCAACGGGGACTGGAATTTGAAAAACTGTTTTTT.

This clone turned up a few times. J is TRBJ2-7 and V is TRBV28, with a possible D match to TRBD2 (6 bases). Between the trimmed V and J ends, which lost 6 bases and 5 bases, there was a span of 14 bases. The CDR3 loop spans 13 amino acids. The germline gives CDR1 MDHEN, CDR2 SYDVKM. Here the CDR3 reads CASRLGLTNEQYF. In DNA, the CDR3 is TGTGCCAGCAGGCTGGGACTTACCAACGAGCAGTACTTC. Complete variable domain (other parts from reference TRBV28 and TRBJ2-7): DVKVTQSSRYLVKRTGEKVFLECVQDMDHENMFWYRQDPGLGLRLIYFSYDVKMKEKGDIPEGYSVSREKKERFSLILESASTNQTSMYLCASRLGLTNEQYFGPGTRLTVT.

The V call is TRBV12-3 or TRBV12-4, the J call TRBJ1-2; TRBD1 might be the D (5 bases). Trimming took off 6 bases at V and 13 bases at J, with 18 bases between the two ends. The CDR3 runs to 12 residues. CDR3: CASSKRGMGGTF. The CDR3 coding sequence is TGTGCCAGCAGCAAGCGGGGGATGGGAGGCACCTTC.

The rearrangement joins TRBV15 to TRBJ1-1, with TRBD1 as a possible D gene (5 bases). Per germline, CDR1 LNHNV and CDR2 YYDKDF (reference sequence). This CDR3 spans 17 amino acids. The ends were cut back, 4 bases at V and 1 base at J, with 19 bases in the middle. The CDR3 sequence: CATSTFLDGQPNTEAFF. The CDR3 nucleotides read TGTGCCACCAGCACTTTTCTGGACGGACAACCGAACACTGAAGCTTTCTTT. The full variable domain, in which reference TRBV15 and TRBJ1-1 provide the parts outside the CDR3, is DAMVIQNPRYQVTQFGKPVTLSCSQTLNHNVMYWYQQKSSQAPKLLFHYYDKDFNNEADTPDNFQSRRPNTSFCFLDIRSPGLGDTAMYLCATSTFLDGQPNTEAFFGQGTRLTVV.

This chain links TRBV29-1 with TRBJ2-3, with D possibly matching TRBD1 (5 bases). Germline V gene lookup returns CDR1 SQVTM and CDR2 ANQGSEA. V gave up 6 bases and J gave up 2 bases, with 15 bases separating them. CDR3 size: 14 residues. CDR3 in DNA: TGCAGCGTCCCCCTCAGGGAACCCACAGATACGCAGTATTTT. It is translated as CSVPLREPTDTQYF.

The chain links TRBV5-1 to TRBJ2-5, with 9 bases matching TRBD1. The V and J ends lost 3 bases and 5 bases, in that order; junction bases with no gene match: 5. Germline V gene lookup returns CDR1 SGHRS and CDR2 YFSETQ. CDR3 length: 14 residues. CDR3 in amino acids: CASSWGTGYETQYF. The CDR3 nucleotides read TGCGCCAGCAGCTGGGGGACAGGGTACGAGACCCAGTACTTC.

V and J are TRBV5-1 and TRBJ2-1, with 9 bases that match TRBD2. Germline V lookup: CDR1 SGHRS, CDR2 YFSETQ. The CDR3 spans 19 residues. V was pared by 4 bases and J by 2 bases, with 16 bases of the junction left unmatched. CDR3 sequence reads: CASSNQPATVAGAYNEQFF. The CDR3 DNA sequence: TGCGCCAGCAGCAACCAGCCCGCTACCGTAGCGGGGGCCTACAATGAGCAGTTCTTC.

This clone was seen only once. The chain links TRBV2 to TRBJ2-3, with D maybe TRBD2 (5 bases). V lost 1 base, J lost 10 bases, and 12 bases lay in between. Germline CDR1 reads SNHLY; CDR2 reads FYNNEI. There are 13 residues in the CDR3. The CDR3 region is CASSEGTFTAQYF. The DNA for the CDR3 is TGTGCCAGCAGTGAAGGGACTTTCACAGCGCAGTATTTT.

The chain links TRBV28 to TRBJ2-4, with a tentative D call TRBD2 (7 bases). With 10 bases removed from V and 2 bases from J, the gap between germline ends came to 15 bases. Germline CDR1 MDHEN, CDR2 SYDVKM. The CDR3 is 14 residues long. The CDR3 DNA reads TGTGCCATCGCGGGGGCGGGATCCAAAAACATTCAGTACTTC. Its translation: CAIAGAGSKNIQYF.

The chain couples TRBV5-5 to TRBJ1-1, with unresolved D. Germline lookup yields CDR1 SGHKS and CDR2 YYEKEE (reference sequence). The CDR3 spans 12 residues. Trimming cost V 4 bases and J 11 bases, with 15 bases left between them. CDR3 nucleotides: TGTGCCAGCAGCCTTACAGAAAGTTCGGCTTTCTTT. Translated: CASSLTESSAFF. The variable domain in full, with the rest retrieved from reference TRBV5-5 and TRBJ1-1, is DAGVTQSPTHLIKTRGQQVTLRCSPISGHKSVSWYQQVLGQGPQFIFQYYEKEERGRGNFPDRFSARQFPNYSSELNVNALLLGDSALYLCASSLTESSAFFGQGTRLTVV.

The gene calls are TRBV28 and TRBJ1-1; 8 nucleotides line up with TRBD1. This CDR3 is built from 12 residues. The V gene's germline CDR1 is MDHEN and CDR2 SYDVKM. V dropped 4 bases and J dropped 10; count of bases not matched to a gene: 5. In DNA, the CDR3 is TGTGCCAGCAGTTCCTTGGACAGGGCAGCTTTCTTT. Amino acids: CASSSLDRAAFF. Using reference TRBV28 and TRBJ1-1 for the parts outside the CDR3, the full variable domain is DVKVTQSSRYLVKRTGEKVFLECVQDMDHENMFWYRQDPGLGLRLIYFSYDVKMKEKGDIPEGYSVSREKKERFSLILESASTNQTSMYLCASSSLDRAAFFGQGTRLTVV.

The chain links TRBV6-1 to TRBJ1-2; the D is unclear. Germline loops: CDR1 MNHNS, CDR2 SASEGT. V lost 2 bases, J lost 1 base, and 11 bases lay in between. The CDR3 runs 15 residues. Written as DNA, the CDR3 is TGTGCCAGCAGTGAATTGAGCCGAGGTAACTATGGCTACACCTTC. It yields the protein CASSELSRGNYGYTF.

The CDR3 reads CASLQGYEQYF. The CDR3 nucleotides are TGTGCCAGCTTACAGGGTTACGAGCAGTACTTC. The chain joins TRBV28 to TRBJ2-7; possibly TRBD1 for D (6 bases). Looked up from germline, CDR1 is MDHEN and CDR2 is SYDVKM. Trimming cost V 8 bases and J 4 bases, with 9 bases left between them. The CDR3 runs to 11 residues.

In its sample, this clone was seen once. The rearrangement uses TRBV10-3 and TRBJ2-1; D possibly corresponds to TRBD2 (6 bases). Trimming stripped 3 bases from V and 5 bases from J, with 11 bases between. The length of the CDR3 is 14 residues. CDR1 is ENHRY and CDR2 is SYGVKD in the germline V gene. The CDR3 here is CAISDSGRNNEQFF. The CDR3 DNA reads TGTGCCATCAGTGATTCGGGGAGGAACAATGAGCAGTTCTTC.

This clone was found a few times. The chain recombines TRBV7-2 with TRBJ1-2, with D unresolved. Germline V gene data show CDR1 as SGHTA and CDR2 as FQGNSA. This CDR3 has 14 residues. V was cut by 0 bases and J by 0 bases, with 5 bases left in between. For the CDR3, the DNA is TGTGCCAGCAGCTTAGCTCCGGCTAACTATGGCTACACCTTC. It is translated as CASSLAPANYGYTF.

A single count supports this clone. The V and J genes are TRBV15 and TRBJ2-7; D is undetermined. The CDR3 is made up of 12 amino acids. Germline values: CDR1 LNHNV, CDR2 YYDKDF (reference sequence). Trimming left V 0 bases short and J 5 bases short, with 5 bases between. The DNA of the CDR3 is TGTGCCACCAGCAGAGATAGAAACGAGCAGTACTTC. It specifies CATSRDRNEQYF.

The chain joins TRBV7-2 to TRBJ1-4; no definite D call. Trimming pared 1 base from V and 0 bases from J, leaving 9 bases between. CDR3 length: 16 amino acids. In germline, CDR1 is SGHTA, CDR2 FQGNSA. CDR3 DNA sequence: TGTGCCAGCAGCTTAGGTCAGACTGCAACTAATGAAAAACTGTTTTTT. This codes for CASSLGQTATNEKLFF.